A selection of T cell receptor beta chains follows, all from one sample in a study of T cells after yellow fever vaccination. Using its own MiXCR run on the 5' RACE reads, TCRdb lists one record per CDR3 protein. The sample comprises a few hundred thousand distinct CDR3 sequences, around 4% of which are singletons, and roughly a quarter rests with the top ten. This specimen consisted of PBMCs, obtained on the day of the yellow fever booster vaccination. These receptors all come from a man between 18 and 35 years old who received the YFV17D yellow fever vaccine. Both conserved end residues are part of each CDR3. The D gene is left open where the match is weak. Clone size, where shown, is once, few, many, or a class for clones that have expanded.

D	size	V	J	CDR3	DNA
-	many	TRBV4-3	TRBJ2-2	CASSQDQVGITGELFF	TGCGCCAGCAGCCAAGATCAAGTGGGGATCACCGGGGAGCTGTTTTTT
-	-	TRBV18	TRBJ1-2	CASSPIGRGAYGYTF	TGTGCCAGCTCACCGATCGGACGGGGAGCCTATGGCTACACCTTC
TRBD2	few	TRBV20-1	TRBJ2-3	CSARELAGGPVTDTQYF	TGCAGTGCTAGAGAACTAGCGGGGGGGCCGGTCACAGATACGCAGTATTTT
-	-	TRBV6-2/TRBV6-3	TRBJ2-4	CASSYRQLAKNIQYF	TGTGCCAGCAGTTACCGACAACTAGCCAAAAACATTCAGTACTTC
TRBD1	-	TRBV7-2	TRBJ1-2	CASSPPWTGRNGYTF	TGTGCCAGCAGCCCACCGTGGACAGGGAGGAATGGCTACACCTTC
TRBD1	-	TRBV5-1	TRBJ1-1	CASSPTGLGAEAFF	TGCGCCAGCAGCCCGACAGGGCTGGGGGCTGAAGCTTTCTTT
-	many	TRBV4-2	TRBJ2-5	CASSQGDVLETQYF	TGTGCCAGCAGCCAGGGGGACGTTTTAGAGACCCAGTACTTC
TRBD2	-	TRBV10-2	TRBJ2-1	CASSQGGGSHEQFF	TGCGCCAGCAGCCAGGGCGGGGGATCTCATGAGCAGTTCTTC
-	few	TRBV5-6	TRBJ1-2	CASSLGQADYGYTF	TGTGCCAGCAGCTTAGGCCAGGCCGACTATGGCTACACCTTC
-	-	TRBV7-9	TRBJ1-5	CASSYGTGYSNQPQHF	TGTGCCAGCAGCTACGGGACGGGATATAGCAATCAGCCCCAGCATTTT
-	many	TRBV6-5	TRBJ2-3	CASSYSPDSLGTDTQYF	TGTGCCAGCAGTTACTCCCCCGACTCCCTAGGCACAGATACGCAGTATTTT
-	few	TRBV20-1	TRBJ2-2	CSARRWGGTGELFF	TGCAGTGCTAGAAGGTGGGGCGGCACCGGGGAGCTGTTTTTT
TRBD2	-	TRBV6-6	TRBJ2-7	CAGSSGGTYEQYF	TGTGCCGGCTCCTCGGGGGGGACCTACGAGCAGTACTTC
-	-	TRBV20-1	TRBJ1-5	CSARDIPNQPQHF	TGCAGTGCTAGGGACATCCCCAATCAGCCCCAGCATTTT